These 18 T cell receptor beta chains came from one sample sequenced in a study of PD-1 blockade in classical Hodgkin lymphoma. The table came from immunoSEQ multiplex PCR; TCRdb's copy has only in-frame clones and leaves some out. The sample carries 40,000 to 55,000 clones, roughly 80% recorded once. The time point: cycle 4 day 1 (C4D1), after six to seven weeks of nivolumab. Relapse after autologous stem cell transplantation occurred in every patient, and brentuximab vedotin exposure varied. Here the sequenced sample was peripheral blood mononuclear cells (PBMCs), taken before the fourth cycle of nivolumab. The receptors stem from a human donor with classical Hodgkin lymphoma.

The genes are TRBV5-4 and TRBJ2-2; D ambiguous. V was clipped by 3 bases and J by 5 bases, with 14 bases between them. This CDR3 is 15 amino acids long. CDR1 is SGHNT, CDR2 YYREEE, per germline (reference sequence). The chain's CDR3 is CASSSPDGRTGELFF. Here the CDR3 DNA reads TGTGCCAGCAGCTCCCCGGACGGGCGGACCGGGGAGCTGTTTTTT.

This clone was observed a few times. This chain joins TRBV19 and TRBJ2-1; 9 bases fit TRBD2. V trimming: 7 bases; J trimming: 2 bases; junction bases outside the gene matches: 3. Germline assignment: CDR1 LNHDA and CDR2 SQIVND (reference sequence). There are 14 residues in the CDR3. CDR3 amino acids: CASNPSGAYNEQFF. In DNA form, the CDR3 reads TGTGCCAGTAACCCTAGCGGGGCCTACAATGAGCAGTTCTTC.

This clone was seen just once. The chain employs TRBV25-1 and TRBJ1-1; D not resolved. Germline CDR1 reads MGHDK; CDR2 reads SYGVNS. The CDR3 covers 17 residues. Trimming removed 2 bases at V and 3 bases at J, with 19 bases between. The CDR3 DNA reads TGTGCCAGCAGTGAAACCCGGACTGGCGGGCCATACACTGAAGCTTTCTTT. It translates to CASSETRTGGPYTEAFF.

The genes are TRBV21-1 and TRBJ2-1; the D call TRBD2 from the table was never checked on the DNA. TRBV21-1 is an annotated pseudogene. This CDR3 is 13 amino acids long. CDR3 nucleotide sequence: TGTGCCAGCAGCAAAACTAGTACATATGAGCAGTTCTTC. The encoded protein is CASSKTSTYEQFF.

The chain combines TRBV29-1 with TRBJ2-1; 14 bases map to TRBD2. Unmatched junction bases numbered 5, after V lost 4 bases and J lost 9 bases. The CDR3 has 14 amino acids. The germline V gene encodes CDR1 SQVTM and CDR2 ANQGSEA. In nucleotides, the CDR3 is TGCAGCGTTGGACTAGCGGGAGGGGTAGGTGAGCAGTTCTTC. Translated, it gives CSVGLAGGVGEQFF.

The rearrangement links TRBV5-1 to TRBJ1-1; 9 nucleotides agree with TRBD1. CDR1 is SGHRS, CDR2 YFSETQ, per germline. This CDR3 region has 14 residues. After removal of 4 bases from V and 4 bases from J, the junction contained 5 bases not matched to a gene. CDR3 in DNA: TGCGCCAGCAGCGTAACAGGGGGCGGCACTGAAGCTTTCTTT. As protein: CASSVTGGGTEAFF.

The chain employs TRBV19 and TRBJ2-1; no definite D call. With 3 bases removed from V and 6 bases from J, the gap between germline ends came to 15 bases. Per the germline V gene, CDR1 is LNHDA and CDR2 is SQIVND (reference sequence). CDR3 size: 15 residues. DNA for the CDR3: TGTGCCAGTAGTATTTTTTGGAGTTTCGTCAATGAGCAGTTCTTC. This encodes CASSIFWSFVNEQFF.

The rearrangement uses TRBV7-9 and TRBJ2-2; D not resolved. CDR1 and CDR2 from the germline V gene are SEHNR and FQNEAQ (reference sequence). The CDR3 covers 12 residues. Trimming took 1 base from V and 6 from J, leaving 3 bases between them. CDR3 protein: CASSLVPGELFF. CDR3 nucleotides: TGTGCCAGCAGCTTAGTGCCCGGGGAGCTGTTTTTT.

The J gene is TRBJ2-1, the V gene TRBV30; D gene uncertain. The CDR3 loop spans 14 amino acids. Germline CDR1 reads GTSNPN; CDR2 reads SVGIG (reference sequence). V lost 3 bases, J lost 4 bases, and 13 bases lay in between. The CDR3, as DNA: TGTGCCTGGAGCCCTCAACCGATATACAATGAGCAGTTCTTC. Protein: CAWSPQPIYNEQFF. Full variable domain (rest looked up from reference TRBV30 and TRBJ2-1): SQTIHQWPATLVQPVGSPLSLECTVEGTSNPNLYWYRQAAGRGLQLLFYSVGIGQISSEVPQNLSASRPQDRQFILSSKKLLLSDSGFYLCAWSPQPIYNEQFFGPGTRLTVL.

This chain joins TRBV9 and TRBJ1-1, with D perhaps matching TRBD1 (5 bases). CDR3 length: 13 residues. Trimming left V 2 bases short and J 2 bases short, with 7 bases between. CDR1 is SGDLS, CDR2 YYNGEE, per germline. The CDR3 is CASSVDSNTEAFF. The CDR3 coding sequence is TGTGCCAGCAGCGTCGACAGTAACACTGAAGCTTTCTTT.

The genes are TRBV5-5 and TRBJ1-5; TRBD1 agrees at 7 bases. The trim removed 4 bases at V and 3 bases at J, leaving 4 bases unmatched. The CDR3 runs to 14 residues. CDR1 and CDR2 from the germline V gene are SGHKS and YYEKEE (reference sequence). The CDR3 DNA follows: TGTGCCAGCAGCGTGGGACAGTCCAATCAGCCCCAGCATTTT. The encoded protein is CASSVGQSNQPQHF.

This clone was counted once. V usage is TRBV9 and J usage is TRBJ2-7; the match to TRBD2 covers 10 bases. The CDR3 consists of 15 residues. With V trimmed by 3 bases and J by 4 bases, 7 bases remained unmatched. Germline CDR1 SGDLS, CDR2 YYNGEE. The CDR3 DNA is TGTGCCAGCAGCGCGGCTAGCGGGAGTGGTTACGAGCAGTACTTC. This codes for CASSAASGSGYEQYF.

The chain joins TRBV4-3 to TRBJ1-2; a weak D match, TRBD1 (5 bases). The CDR3 is made up of 15 amino acids. In germline, CDR1 is LGHNA, CDR2 YSLEER. Trimming removed 2 bases at V and 3 bases at J, with 13 bases between. CDR3 sequence reads: CASSQSLWGDYGYTF. The DNA of the CDR3 is TGCGCCAGCAGCCAATCGCTCTGGGGGGACTATGGCTACACCTTC.

The chain uses TRBV25-1 and TRBJ2-7, with D unresolved. The CDR3 has 11 residues. Trimming took 5 bases from V and 5 from J, leaving 7 bases between them. The germline CDR1 and CDR2 sequences are MGHDK and SYGVNS. The CDR3 DNA reads TGTGCCAGCAGTCGGAAGGACGAGCAGTACTTC. Encoded protein: CASSRKDEQYF.

This clone has just a few counts. This chain joins TRBV18 and TRBJ1-1; no reliable D call. Germline CDR1 KGHSH, CDR2 LQKENI. This CDR3 contains 15 residues. Trimming stripped 2 bases from V and 6 bases from J, with 16 bases between. CDR3 DNA: TGTGCCAGCTCACCATCCGGGGAGGTCGCCGCTGAAGCTTTCTTT. Translating it yields CASSPSGEVAAEAFF. The whole variable domain, remainder taken from reference TRBV18 and TRBJ1-1, is NAGVMQNPRHLVRRRGQEARLRCSPMKGHSHVYWYRQLPEEGLKFMVYLQKENIIDESGMPKERFSAEFPKEGPSILRIQQVVRGDSAAYFCASSPSGEVAAEAFFGQGTRLTVV.

The chain carries TRBV9 and TRBJ1-6; maybe TRBD1 (5 bases). Germline V gene lookup returns CDR1 SGDLS and CDR2 YYNGEE. The CDR3 contains 17 residues. V was clipped by 3 bases and J by 9 bases, with 22 bases between them. The CDR3 sequence is CASSEDRPLLTISPLHF. The CDR3 DNA sequence: TGTGCCAGCAGCGAAGACAGACCGCTTCTCACAATTTCACCCCTCCACTTT.

This chain uses TRBV11-2 with TRBJ2-5; 10 bases map to TRBD1. The CDR3 sequence is 16 residues long. The germline CDR1 and CDR2 sequences are SGHAT and FQNNGV. The junction had 6 bases not matched to a gene; V was cut back by 4 bases and J by 1 base. CDR3 in amino acids: CASSSHRDRGQETQYF. The DNA for the CDR3 is TGTGCCAGCAGCTCGCACCGGGACAGGGGCCAAGAGACCCAGTACTTC. Looking up the rest from reference TRBV11-2 and TRBJ2-5 gives the full variable domain: EAGVAQSPRYKIIEKRQSVAFWCNPISGHATLYWYQQILGQGPKLLIQFQNNGVVDDSQLPKDRFSAERLKGVDSTLKIQPAKLEDSAVYLCASSSHRDRGQETQYFGPGTRLLVL.

The chain has TRBV4-1 and TRBJ2-1, with 11 bases lining up with TRBD1. The V and J ends lost 4 bases and 8 bases, in that order; junction bases with no gene match: 7. CDR1 and CDR2 from the germline V gene are MGHRA and YSYEKL. The CDR3 spans 15 residues. This chain's CDR3 is CASSPGQGAADEQFF. CDR3 bases: TGCGCCAGCAGCCCAGGACAGGGGGCGGCGGATGAGCAGTTCTTC.